The 7 T cell receptor beta chains in this list originate from one sample, sequenced in a study of T-cell memory formation after mild COVID-19. TCRdb re-analysed the 5' RACE reads in MiXCR, keeping a single row per CDR3 protein. The data show 300,000 to 400,000 distinct CDR3 sequences, roughly 21% seen once. Sequencing was done on a sample of PBMCs or a T cell subset sorted from them (not recorded which). The source is an adult woman who had mild COVID-19 (a few samples of this study predate the infection). Cell type and time point are not known.

This clonotype has a handful of counts. The chain links TRBV30 to TRBJ1-1, with D perhaps TRBD1 (5 bases). Per the germline V gene, CDR1 is GTSNPN and CDR2 is SVGIG (reference sequence). Between the trimmed V and J ends, which lost 5 bases and 6 bases, there was a span of 19 bases. The length of the CDR3 is 14 residues. Here the CDR3 reads CAWGGYGAGAEAFF. In DNA form, the CDR3 reads TGTGCCTGGGGGGGTTACGGAGCGGGCGCTGAAGCTTTCTTT.

This clonotype occurred a few times. The V and J genes are TRBV18 and TRBJ1-1, with 7 nucleotides matching TRBD1. The CDR3 totals 15 residues. V shed 2 bases, J shed 1 base, and the junction held 4 bases outside the gene matches. Germline V lookup: CDR1 KGHSH, CDR2 LQKENI. This chain's CDR3 is CASSPDRVGNTEAFF. The DNA of the CDR3 is TGTGCCAGCTCACCAGACAGGGTGGGGAACACTGAAGCTTTCTTT.

There are a few counts of this clonotype. This chain links TRBV6-5 with TRBJ1-5; TRBD1 agrees at 7 bases. CDR1 is MNHEY and CDR2 is SVGAGI in the germline V gene. The ends lost 5 bases at V and 11 bases at J; junction bases unmatched: 9. CDR3 length equals 13 residues. The CDR3 loop reads CASSTSAGTAQHF. In nucleotides, the CDR3 is TGTGCCAGCAGTACCTCCGCGGGGACAGCCCAGCATTTT.

This chain's CDR3 is CSASGGLGTYEQYF. The CDR3 DNA sequence: TGCAGTGCTAGTGGCGGGCTAGGGACCTACGAGCAGTACTTC. The J gene is TRBJ2-7, the V gene TRBV20-1; D perhaps matches TRBD2 (5 bases). The CDR3 runs to 14 residues. Germline V lookup: CDR1 DFQATT, CDR2 SNEGSKA (reference sequence). Trimming took off 3 bases at V and 2 bases at J, with 14 bases between the two ends.

V and J are TRBV7-8 and TRBJ2-7, with 9 bases fitting TRBD1. CDR1 and CDR2 from the germline V gene are SGHVS and FQNEAQ. Trimming cost V 1 base and J 6 bases; bases outside gene matches: 4. CDR3 length equals 14 residues. CDR3 sequence reads: CASSLGTGVTEQYF. The CDR3 bases are TGTGCCAGCAGCTTAGGGACAGGGGTTACCGAGCAGTACTTC.

This clonotype showed up just a few times. The chain recombines TRBV5-1 with TRBJ1-5, with D perhaps TRBD1 (5 bases). V gave up 4 bases and J gave up 6 bases, with 14 bases separating them. Germline V gene data show CDR1 as SGHRS and CDR2 as YFSETQ. The CDR3 extends over 14 amino acids. The CDR3: CASSLGGSAQPQHF. The CDR3 coding sequence is TGCGCCAGCAGCCTGGGGGGGTCGGCTCAGCCCCAGCATTTT.

In its sample, this clonotype was seen many times. V is TRBV2 and J is TRBJ2-1; TRBD2 agrees at 11 bases. The CDR3 totals 14 residues. V dropped 4 bases and J dropped 8; count of bases not matched to a gene: 4. Germline assignment: CDR1 SNHLY and CDR2 FYNNEI. The CDR3 DNA sequence: TGTGCCAGCAGTGTTACTAGCGGGAGCGATGAGCAGTTCTTC. Its protein product is CASSVTSGSDEQFF.